The rows below give T cell receptor beta chains drawn from one sample of a study of cytomegalovirus exposure and HLA in healthy donors. This table comes from immunoSEQ multiplex PCR, and its TCRdb copy is limited to in-frame clones, with some not included. This sample has about 150,000 clones, with less than 95% found just once. Sequenced sample: PBMCs. The receptors here all came from a man younger than 30 in good health and CMV-seropositive. The CDR3 runs from the conserved cysteine through the conserved F or W. Fields, in order: D gene, V gene, J gene, clone size, CDR3 protein, CDR3 DNA. A D gene is named only where the DNA matches it firmly. Some rows mark clone size as missing; the rest say once, few, many or name a class of expanded clone.

d_call: -; v_call: TRBV29-1; j_call: TRBJ1-1; clone_size: -; cdr3_aa: CSVETSTEAFF; cdr3_nt: TGCAGCGTTGAGACAAGTACTGAAGCTTTCTTT
d_call: TRBD1; v_call: TRBV6-5; j_call: TRBJ2-7; clone_size: few; cdr3_aa: CASRGGQGSHEQYF; cdr3_nt: TGTGCCAGCAGGGGGGGACAGGGTTCCCACGAGCAGTACTTC
d_call: TRBD2; v_call: TRBV5-5; j_call: TRBJ2-1; clone_size: -; cdr3_aa: CASSRLAGGDSNEQFF; cdr3_nt: TGTGCCAGCAGCCGACTAGCGGGAGGTGATTCCAATGAGCAGTTCTTC
d_call: -; v_call: TRBV5-6; j_call: TRBJ2-3; clone_size: -; cdr3_aa: CASSLVQNTDTQYF; cdr3_nt: TGTGCCAGCAGCTTGGTACAGAACACAGATACGCAGTATTTT
d_call: -; v_call: TRBV9; j_call: TRBJ2-3; clone_size: once; cdr3_aa: CASSLSTDTQYF; cdr3_nt: TGTGCCAGCAGCCTGAGCACAGATACGCAGTATTTT
d_call: TRBD2; v_call: TRBV9; j_call: TRBJ2-3; clone_size: -; cdr3_aa: CASSFRSGSTDTQYF; cdr3_nt: TGTGCCAGCAGCTTCCGTAGCGGGAGTACTGATACGCAGTATTTT
d_call: TRBD1; v_call: TRBV29-1; j_call: TRBJ1-2; clone_size: -; cdr3_aa: CSVAPGQGNYGYTF; cdr3_nt: TGCAGCGTTGCCCCGGGACAGGGGAACTATGGCTACACCTTC
d_call: TRBD1; v_call: TRBV7-3; j_call: TRBJ2-3; clone_size: -; cdr3_aa: CASSLQGASSDTQYF; cdr3_nt: TGTGCCAGCAGCCTACAGGGGGCAAGTTCGGATACGCAGTATTTT
d_call: -; v_call: TRBV7-2; j_call: TRBJ2-5; clone_size: -; cdr3_aa: CASSSDIEETQYF; cdr3_nt: TGTGCCAGCAGCTCGGACATTGAAGAGACCCAGTACTTC
d_call: -; v_call: TRBV28; j_call: TRBJ2-3; clone_size: -; cdr3_aa: CASSPPPRDTQYF; cdr3_nt: TGTGCCAGCAGTCCTCCCCCTCGGGATACGCAGTATTTT
d_call: -; v_call: TRBV7-2; j_call: TRBJ2-1; clone_size: -; cdr3_aa: CASSPPGGLGYNEQFF; cdr3_nt: TGTGCCAGCAGCCCCCCGGGGGGCCTTGGCTACAATGAGCAGTTCTTC
d_call: TRBD2; v_call: TRBV2; j_call: TRBJ2-5; clone_size: -; cdr3_aa: CASSEGLAGREETQYF; cdr3_nt: TGTGCCAGCAGTGAGGGACTAGCGGGCCGTGAGGAGACCCAGTACTTC
d_call: -; v_call: TRBV7-9; j_call: TRBJ2-7; clone_size: -; cdr3_aa: CASSLSGVMYF; cdr3_nt: TGTGCCAGCAGCTTATCAGGGGTGATGTACTTC
d_call: TRBD1; v_call: TRBV4-2; j_call: TRBJ2-7; clone_size: -; cdr3_aa: CASSQEGQGASEQYF; cdr3_nt: TGTGCCAGCAGCCAAGAGGGACAGGGGGCGAGCGAGCAGTACTTC
d_call: -; v_call: TRBV2; j_call: TRBJ2-7; clone_size: -; cdr3_aa: CASSEQEGEGTYEQYF; cdr3_nt: TGTGCCAGCAGTGAACAGGAGGGAGAAGGGACGTACGAGCAGTACTTC
d_call: TRBD1; v_call: TRBV19; j_call: TRBJ1-1; clone_size: -; cdr3_aa: CASSPQGGGEAFF; cdr3_nt: TGTGCCAGTAGCCCTCAGGGGGGAGGTGAGGCTTTCTTT
d_call: -; v_call: TRBV5-1; j_call: TRBJ2-2; clone_size: once; cdr3_aa: CASRPGQPTNTGELFF; cdr3_nt: TGCGCCAGTAGACCGGGACAACCAACGAACACCGGGGAGCTGTTTTTT
d_call: TRBD1; v_call: TRBV28; j_call: TRBJ2-5; clone_size: -; cdr3_aa: CASSEGARPQETQYF; cdr3_nt: TGTGCCAGCAGTGAGGGGGCCCGGCCGCAAGAGACCCAGTACTTC
d_call: -; v_call: TRBV13; j_call: TRBJ2-5; clone_size: -; cdr3_aa: CASSLRLGGTQYF; cdr3_nt: TGTGCCAGCAGCTTAAGGCTAGGGGGAACCCAGTACTTC
d_call: TRBD1; v_call: TRBV19; j_call: TRBJ1-2; clone_size: few; cdr3_aa: CASSARTGRLHYGYTF; cdr3_nt: TGTGCCAGTAGTGCGAGGACAGGGAGGTTGCACTATGGCTACACCTTC
d_call: -; v_call: TRBV28; j_call: TRBJ1-5; clone_size: -; cdr3_aa: CASSLEGSNQPQHF; cdr3_nt: TGTGCCAGCAGTTTGGAGGGGAGCAATCAGCCCCAGCATTTT
d_call: TRBD1; v_call: TRBV7-8; j_call: TRBJ1-6; clone_size: -; cdr3_aa: CASSHAGGWDSPLHF; cdr3_nt: TGTGCCAGCAGCCACGCAGGGGGCTGGGATTCACCCCTCCACTTT
d_call: TRBD1; v_call: TRBV28; j_call: TRBJ2-7; clone_size: -; cdr3_aa: CASSVEGTGIDEQYF; cdr3_nt: TGTGCCAGCAGTGTCGAAGGGACAGGGATCGACGAGCAGTACTTC
d_call: -; v_call: TRBV2; j_call: TRBJ2-1; clone_size: -; cdr3_aa: CASSGQGRGNEQFF; cdr3_nt: TGTGCCAGCAGTGGGCAGGGGCGTGGCAATGAGCAGTTCTTC
d_call: -; v_call: TRBV5-4; j_call: TRBJ1-6; clone_size: -; cdr3_aa: CASSQESGYSPLHF; cdr3_nt: TGTGCCAGCAGCCAAGAGTCAGGGTATTCACCCCTCCACTTT
d_call: -; v_call: TRBV27; j_call: TRBJ2-2; clone_size: -; cdr3_aa: CASSASTSFPGELFF; cdr3_nt: TGTGCCAGCAGTGCCTCAACTAGCTTTCCCGGGGAGCTGTTTTTT
d_call: TRBD2; v_call: TRBV2; j_call: TRBJ2-3; clone_size: -; cdr3_aa: CASRATSGTADTQYF; cdr3_nt: TGTGCCAGCAGAGCGACTAGCGGGACAGCAGATACGCAGTATTTT
d_call: TRBD1; v_call: TRBV29-1; j_call: TRBJ1-1; clone_size: once; cdr3_aa: CSVTGAGSTEAFF; cdr3_nt: TGCAGCGTAACAGGGGCGGGTAGCACTGAAGCTTTCTTT
d_call: -; v_call: TRBV27; j_call: TRBJ1-2; clone_size: once; cdr3_aa: CASSPYFTDYGYTF; cdr3_nt: TGTGCCAGCAGTCCGTACTTTACGGACTATGGCTACACCTTC
d_call: -; v_call: TRBV4-1; j_call: TRBJ2-7; clone_size: -; cdr3_aa: CASSQDTSPYEQYF; cdr3_nt: TGCGCCAGCAGCCAAGATACTAGCCCCTACGAGCAGTACTTC
d_call: -; v_call: TRBV28; j_call: TRBJ2-1; clone_size: -; cdr3_aa: CASSARHFNGGMYNEQFF; cdr3_nt: TGTGCCAGCAGTGCCAGACACTTTAACGGGGGAATGTATAATGAGCAGTTCTTC
d_call: -; v_call: TRBV27; j_call: TRBJ2-1; clone_size: -; cdr3_aa: CASSLSLAGNEQFF; cdr3_nt: TGTGCCAGCAGTTTATCCCTAGCTGGAAATGAGCAGTTCTTC
d_call: -; v_call: TRBV30; j_call: TRBJ1-1; clone_size: -; cdr3_aa: CAWRTGWNTEAFF; cdr3_nt: TGTGCCTGGAGGACGGGGTGGAACACTGAAGCTTTCTTT
d_call: -; v_call: TRBV5-1; j_call: TRBJ2-5; clone_size: -; cdr3_aa: CASSLAVGPQETQYF; cdr3_nt: TGCGCCAGCAGCTTGGCTGTGGGGCCCCAAGAGACCCAGTACTTC
d_call: -; v_call: TRBV6-5; j_call: TRBJ2-7; clone_size: -; cdr3_aa: CASSADGYEQYF; cdr3_nt: TGTGCCAGCAGCGCCGACGGGTACGAGCAGTACTTC
d_call: -; v_call: TRBV28; j_call: TRBJ1-2; clone_size: -; cdr3_aa: CASSPNYRDYYGYTF; cdr3_nt: TGTGCCAGCAGTCCTAACTACAGGGATTACTATGGCTACACCTTC
d_call: TRBD2; v_call: TRBV5-1; j_call: TRBJ2-1; clone_size: -; cdr3_aa: CASSLGGSRYNEQFF; cdr3_nt: TGCGCCAGCAGCTTGGGCGGGAGTCGATACAATGAGCAGTTCTTC
d_call: TRBD1; v_call: TRBV28; j_call: TRBJ2-7; clone_size: -; cdr3_aa: CASSRTGGYEQYF; cdr3_nt: TGTGCCAGCAGCAGGACAGGGGGCTACGAGCAGTACTTC
d_call: -; v_call: TRBV28; j_call: TRBJ1-1; clone_size: once; cdr3_aa: CASSPLRETGYRMNTEAFF; cdr3_nt: TGTGCCAGCAGTCCACTCAGGGAAACTGGTTACCGGATGAACACTGAAGCTTTCTTT
d_call: TRBD2; v_call: TRBV2; j_call: TRBJ2-5; clone_size: -; cdr3_aa: CASSSPPSGIETQYF; cdr3_nt: TGTGCCAGCAGTTCCCCCCCTAGCGGGATAGAGACCCAGTACTTC
d_call: -; v_call: TRBV7-6; j_call: TRBJ2-5; clone_size: -; cdr3_aa: CASSLALGGPQYF; cdr3_nt: TGTGCCAGCAGCTTAGCGCTTGGAGGGCCCCAGTACTTC
d_call: TRBD1; v_call: TRBV5-6; j_call: TRBJ1-1; clone_size: -; cdr3_aa: CASSPLGQGASTEAFF; cdr3_nt: TGTGCCAGCAGCCCCCTGGGACAGGGGGCGAGCACTGAAGCTTTCTTT
d_call: TRBD2; v_call: TRBV28; j_call: TRBJ2-5; clone_size: -; cdr3_aa: CASTLGLARETQYF; cdr3_nt: TGTGCCAGCACCCTCGGACTAGCACGGGAGACCCAGTACTTC
d_call: TRBD1; v_call: TRBV28; j_call: TRBJ2-2; clone_size: -; cdr3_aa: CASRGQGNTGELFF; cdr3_nt: TGTGCCAGCAGGGGACAGGGAAACACCGGGGAGCTGTTTTTT
d_call: TRBD1; v_call: TRBV5-1; j_call: TRBJ1-5; clone_size: -; cdr3_aa: CASSRDRANQPQHF; cdr3_nt: TGCGCCAGCAGCCGAGACAGGGCAAATCAGCCCCAGCATTTT
d_call: TRBD2; v_call: TRBV9; j_call: TRBJ2-3; clone_size: -; cdr3_aa: CASSARTSGTSDTQYF; cdr3_nt: TGTGCCAGCAGCGCTCGCACTAGCGGGACCTCAGATACGCAGTATTTT
d_call: TRBD1; v_call: TRBV5-4; j_call: TRBJ2-1; clone_size: -; cdr3_aa: CASSPRDRGPSEQFF; cdr3_nt: TGTGCCAGCAGCCCCCGGGACAGGGGGCCGAGTGAGCAGTTCTTC
d_call: -; v_call: TRBV29-1; j_call: TRBJ2-3; clone_size: -; cdr3_aa: CSVEGGTRGGTDTQYF; cdr3_nt: TGCAGCGTTGAAGGGGGAACGCGGGGTGGCACAGATACGCAGTATTTT
d_call: TRBD2; v_call: TRBV29-1; j_call: TRBJ2-1; clone_size: -; cdr3_aa: CSVEGLAGDNEQFF; cdr3_nt: TGCAGCGTTGAAGGGTTAGCGGGGGACAATGAGCAGTTCTTC
d_call: -; v_call: TRBV5-1; j_call: TRBJ2-5; clone_size: -; cdr3_aa: CASSLLVGQAGETQYF; cdr3_nt: TGCGCCAGCAGCTTGCTCGTTGGACAAGCGGGAGAGACCCAGTACTTC
d_call: -; v_call: TRBV5-1; j_call: TRBJ2-7; clone_size: few; cdr3_aa: CASSLGGGLKNEQYF; cdr3_nt: TGCGCCAGCAGCCTGGGAGGGGGCCTTAAGAACGAGCAGTACTTC
d_call: TRBD2; v_call: TRBV9; j_call: TRBJ2-2; clone_size: once; cdr3_aa: CASSVEREFTGELFF; cdr3_nt: TGTGCCAGCAGCGTAGAGCGGGAGTTCACCGGGGAGCTGTTTTTT
d_call: -; v_call: TRBV7-9; j_call: TRBJ2-7; clone_size: -; cdr3_aa: CASSPTPSSYEQYF; cdr3_nt: TGTGCCAGCAGCCCGACCCCTAGCTCCTACGAGCAGTACTTC
d_call: TRBD2; v_call: TRBV18; j_call: TRBJ2-1; clone_size: -; cdr3_aa: CASSPPMGGENSYNEQFF; cdr3_nt: TGTGCCAGCTCACCCCCCATGGGGGGGGAGAACTCCTACAATGAGCAGTTCTTC